The 30 T cell receptor beta chains below all came from one sample that was sequenced in a study of monozygotic twins with inflammatory bowel disease. TCRdb reprocessed the 5' RACE reads and stores each CDR3 protein as one record, lacking DNA. This sample contains 400,000 to 500,000 distinct CDR3 sequences. Sequencing used blood. The receptor source for this set is a human donor with ulcerative colitis or Crohn's disease, or a healthy co-twin of an affected twin (not recorded which).

This rearrangement joins TRBV4-1 to TRBJ2-7. CDR1 MGHRA and CDR2 YSYEKL come from the germline V gene. The CDR3 sequence is 13 residues long. The CDR3 here is CASSQATFREQYF.

This chain connects TRBV4-1 to TRBJ2-7; TCRdb outputs TRBD1, but without DNA this stays unchecked. Germline V CDR1 and CDR2: MGHRA, YSYEKL. The CDR3 sequence is 17 residues long. The chain's CDR3 is CASSSSARGSSTYEQYF.

This sequence joins TRBV5-1 and TRBJ2-1; there is no DNA to check the TCRdb D call of TRBD2. From germline, CDR1 is SGHRS and CDR2 YFSETQ. The CDR3 spans 16 residues. Here the CDR3 reads CASSFGGLGSGHEQFF. Looking up the rest from reference TRBV5-1 and TRBJ2-1 gives the full variable domain: KAGVTQTPRYLIKTRGQQVTLSCSPISGHRSVSWYQQTPGQGLQFLFEYFSETQRNKGNFPGRFSGRQFSNSRSEMNVSTLELGDSALYLCASSFGGLGSGHEQFFGPGTRLTVL.

The V and J genes are TRBV6-2 or TRBV6-3 and TRBJ1-1. CDR1 and CDR2 (germline): MNHEY, SVGEGT. The CDR3 sequence is 11 residues long. CDR3 residues: CASSSIQGAFF.

The CDR3 reads CASSPDSSTDTQYF. V and J are TRBV5-1 and TRBJ2-3; TCRdb indicates TRBD1, and absent DNA this call remains unverified. Per germline, CDR1 SGHRS and CDR2 YFSETQ. This CDR3 region has 14 residues.

This rearrangement joins TRBV11-1 to TRBJ2-3; TCRdb picks TRBD2, but there is no DNA to check that call. The CDR3 is 18 residues long. The V gene's germline CDR1 is SGHAT and CDR2 FQDESV (reference sequence). This chain's CDR3 is CASSGRLAGDFSTDTQYF.

This sequence joins TRBV7-2 and TRBJ1-1; TCRdb reports TRBD1, a call that lacks DNA to check it against. Germline lookup yields CDR1 SGHTA and CDR2 FQGNSA. The CDR3 is made up of 16 amino acids. CDR3 loop: CASSLRRGAGSTEAFF.

The V call is TRBV6-1, the J call TRBJ1-2; the TCRdb call, TRBD1, lacks DNA for checking. CDR3 size: 13 residues. CDR1 and CDR2 (germline): MNHNS, SASEGT. The CDR3 reads CASSLQGAGGYTF.

The genes are TRBV20-1 and TRBJ1-2; the TCRdb call, TRBD1, lacks DNA for checking. The V gene's germline CDR1 is DFQATT and CDR2 SNEGSKA (reference sequence). The CDR3 is 13 amino acids. The CDR3 sequence: CSAGQGASHGYTF.

The CDR3 loop is CSVSRTLNTGELFF. The chain couples TRBV20-1 to TRBJ2-2. Germline lookup yields CDR1 DFQATT and CDR2 SNEGSKA (reference sequence). This CDR3 has 14 amino acids.

The chain joins TRBV4-1 to TRBJ2-4. The germline V gene encodes CDR1 MGHRA and CDR2 YSYEKL. CDR3 length: 15 residues. The CDR3 sequence is CASSQDAVAKNIQYF.

The chain is built from TRBV4-1 and TRBJ2-7. Germline V CDR1 and CDR2: MGHRA, YSYEKL. The CDR3 has 14 amino acids. The CDR3 reads CASSQDEWVGEQYF.

The J gene is TRBJ2-3, the V gene TRBV25-1. Germline loops: CDR1 MGHDK, CDR2 SYGVNS. There are 13 residues in the CDR3. The chain's CDR3 is CASSIGYTDTQYF.

This chain links TRBV5-4 with TRBJ2-2; TCRdb indicates TRBD1, and absent DNA this call remains unverified. Per germline, CDR1 SGHNT and CDR2 YYREEE (reference sequence). This CDR3 comprises 14 residues. The CDR3 spells CASSPGWNTGELFF.

The chain joins TRBV7-2 to TRBJ2-1. In germline, CDR1 is SGHTA, CDR2 FQGNSA. The CDR3 length is 15 residues. The CDR3 protein is CASISGRNSYNEQFF.

The chain's CDR3 is CSAMTSGGDYEQYF. The V and J genes are TRBV20-1 and TRBJ2-7; no DNA is available, so the TRBD2 call from TCRdb remains unchecked. This CDR3 has 14 residues. Germline V gene sequence: CDR1 DFQATT, CDR2 SNEGSKA (reference sequence).

This chain's CDR3 is CASSPGGSADTQYF. This chain joins TRBV4-3 and TRBJ2-3; there is no DNA to check the TCRdb D call of TRBD2. Germline CDR1 is LGHNA and CDR2 is YSLEER. The CDR3 has 14 residues.

V gene TRBV27 combines with J gene TRBJ2-7; TCRdb's assignment of TRBD1 cannot be checked, as there is no DNA. Germline CDR1 is MNHEY and CDR2 is SMNVEV (reference sequence). This CDR3 spans 12 amino acids. CDR3 amino acids: CASGGGLYEQYF.

This chain connects TRBV28 to TRBJ2-7; TCRdb lists TRBD2, though no DNA is available to test this call. From germline, CDR1 is MDHEN and CDR2 SYDVKM. CDR3 length: 21 amino acids. The CDR3 is CASSLTSGRAFASLGYYEQYF.

The chain is built from TRBV10-3 and TRBJ2-7; TCRdb calls TRBD2, which cannot be checked without DNA. CDR3 size: 13 residues. Per the germline V gene, CDR1 is ENHRY and CDR2 is SYGVKD. CDR3 residues: CAIQRGGLDEQYF.

The chain couples TRBV18 to TRBJ2-5; the TCRdb D gene call, TRBD1, has no DNA to confirm it. CDR1 is KGHSH and CDR2 is LQKENI in the germline V gene. The CDR3 runs to 13 residues. The CDR3 here is CASSPDSKETQYF.

This chain uses TRBV5-1 with TRBJ2-3; the TCRdb D gene call, TRBD1, has no DNA to confirm it. This CDR3 is 15 amino acids long. CDR1 is SGHRS, CDR2 YFSETQ, per germline. The CDR3 sequence: CASRTGNAGTDTQYF.

V is TRBV2 and J is TRBJ2-7; TCRdb picks TRBD1, but there is no DNA to check that call. The CDR3 length is 12 residues. Germline CDR1 is SNHLY and CDR2 is FYNNEI. The CDR3: CASIEMGGEQYF.

The V and J genes are TRBV20-1 and TRBJ2-3; TCRdb selects TRBD2, and the lack of DNA leaves this call unchecked. The CDR3 covers 16 residues. The germline V gene has CDR1 DFQATT and CDR2 SNEGSKA (reference sequence). CDR3 region: CSAEPISGSITDTQYF.

The chain combines TRBV7-2 with TRBJ1-1; TCRdb's D gene call, TRBD1, goes unchecked for lack of DNA. CDR1 is SGHTA, CDR2 FQGNSA, per germline. The CDR3 is 15 residues long. The CDR3 is CASSLAGQGAGVAFF.

The chain has TRBV6-4 and TRBJ1-1. This CDR3 is built from 13 residues. Germline V gives CDR1 MRHNA, CDR2 SNTAGT. The CDR3 region is CASSVEENTEAFF.

The chain joins TRBV18 to TRBJ2-7; TCRdb returns TRBD1, unconfirmable since there is no DNA. Germline V gives CDR1 KGHSH, CDR2 LQKENI. The CDR3 sequence is 16 residues long. The CDR3 sequence is CASSPPGVGGIHEQYF.

This chain links TRBV18 with TRBJ2-5; TCRdb's assignment of TRBD1 cannot be checked, as there is no DNA. The germline V gene has CDR1 KGHSH and CDR2 LQKENI. CDR3 length: 14 amino acids. The CDR3 sequence is CASSPLRGQETQYF. Full variable domain (outside the CDR3, taken from reference TRBV18 and TRBJ2-5): NAGVMQNPRHLVRRRGQEARLRCSPMKGHSHVYWYRQLPEEGLKFMVYLQKENIIDESGMPKERFSAEFPKEGPSILRIQQVVRGDSAAYFCASSPLRGQETQYFGPGTRLLVL.

This chain joins TRBV20-1 and TRBJ1-1. There are 12 residues in the CDR3. Germline CDR1 reads DFQATT; CDR2 reads SNEGSKA (reference sequence). The CDR3 protein is CSAPSGGTEAFF.

J is TRBJ1-1 and V is TRBV28; TCRdb outputs TRBD1, but without DNA this stays unchecked. In germline, CDR1 is MDHEN, CDR2 SYDVKM. The CDR3 sequence is 15 residues long. CDR3 sequence reads: CASMGSRDKNTEAFF.